A selection of T cell receptor beta chains follows, all from one sample in a study of blood T cell repertoires in COVID-19. The repertoire was sequenced with immunoSEQ multiplex PCR; TCRdb's copy has only in-frame clones and lacks some. The repertoire consists of 200,000 to 250,000 clones, with about 90% occurring once and the leading ten covering around 1.5%. The specimen was peripheral blood. Every receptor here comes from a man between 18 and 29 years old with active or convalescent COVID-19. The CDR3 runs from the conserved cysteine through the conserved F or W. D genes are given only for firm matches. Clone size is stated in some rows and not others, as once, few, many or a class when expanded.

j_call: TRBJ2-7
clone_size: few
v_call: TRBV4-1
cdr3_length: 15
d_call: TRBD2
cdr3_aa: CASSQENGGSFEQYF
cdr3_nt: TGCGCCAGCAGCCAAGAAAACGGCGGGAGCTTCGAGCAGTACTTC

j_call: TRBJ2-7
clone_size: .
v_call: TRBV9
cdr3_length: 14
d_call: .
cdr3_aa: CASSETGGVYEQYF
cdr3_nt: TGTGCCAGCAGCGAAACAGGGGGGGTCTACGAGCAGTACTTC

j_call: TRBJ2-5
clone_size: .
v_call: TRBV7-2
cdr3_length: 16
d_call: .
cdr3_aa: CASSLFPPGQGETQYF
cdr3_nt: TGTGCCAGCAGCTTATTCCCGCCAGGGCAGGGGGAGACCCAGTACTTC

j_call: TRBJ2-7
clone_size: .
v_call: TRBV6-5
cdr3_length: 11
d_call: .
cdr3_aa: CASSNTYEQYF
cdr3_nt: TGTGCCAGCAGTAATACCTACGAGCAGTACTTC

j_call: TRBJ1-5
clone_size: .
v_call: TRBV6-6
cdr3_length: 16
d_call: .
cdr3_aa: CASKERGINSNQPQHF
cdr3_nt: TGTGCCAGCAAAGAACGGGGAATTAATAGCAATCAGCCCCAGCATTTT

j_call: TRBJ2-2
clone_size: .
v_call: TRBV9
cdr3_length: 16
d_call: TRBD1
cdr3_aa: CASSDETGGKTGELFF
cdr3_nt: TGTGCCAGCAGCGACGAGACAGGGGGAAAAACCGGGGAGCTGTTTTTT

j_call: TRBJ2-1
clone_size: .
v_call: TRBV7-2
cdr3_length: 15
d_call: TRBD2
cdr3_aa: CASRPSGRALGEQFF
cdr3_nt: TGTGCCAGCAGACCTAGCGGGAGGGCCTTAGGGGAGCAGTTCTTC

j_call: TRBJ1-2
clone_size: .
v_call: TRBV5-6
cdr3_length: 13
d_call: .
cdr3_aa: CASSLVQGGGYTF
cdr3_nt: TGTGCCAGCAGCTTGGTCCAGGGTGGTGGCTACACCTTC

j_call: TRBJ1-5
clone_size: .
v_call: TRBV19
cdr3_length: 14
d_call: .
cdr3_aa: CASSMPGGNQPQHF
cdr3_nt: TGTGCCAGTAGTATGCCGGGGGGCAATCAGCCCCAGCATTTT

j_call: TRBJ1-5
clone_size: .
v_call: TRBV4-2
cdr3_length: 15
d_call: .
cdr3_aa: CASSQERGGNQPQHF
cdr3_nt: TGTGCCAGCAGCCAAGAGCGGGGAGGCAATCAGCCCCAGCATTTT

j_call: TRBJ2-7
clone_size: once
v_call: TRBV10-3
cdr3_length: 12
d_call: .
cdr3_aa: CASSDSAYEQYF
cdr3_nt: TGTGCCAGCTCGGACAGCGCCTACGAGCAGTACTTC

j_call: TRBJ1-2
clone_size: .
v_call: TRBV7-9
cdr3_length: 14
d_call: TRBD1
cdr3_aa: CASSRQGLTYGYTF
cdr3_nt: TGTGCCAGCAGCCGACAGGGGCTAACCTATGGCTACACCTTC

j_call: TRBJ2-7
clone_size: .
v_call: TRBV28
cdr3_length: 17
d_call: TRBD2
cdr3_aa: CASSLPLAGGPGYEQYF
cdr3_nt: TGTGCCAGCAGTTTGCCCCTAGCGGGAGGGCCGGGCTACGAGCAGTACTTC

j_call: TRBJ1-2
clone_size: few
v_call: TRBV11-2
cdr3_length: 16
d_call: .
cdr3_aa: CASSPILGTRSPPHTF
cdr3_nt: TGTGCCAGCAGCCCAATATTGGGTACTAGAAGCCCACCCCACACCTTC

j_call: TRBJ1-2
clone_size: .
v_call: TRBV29-1
cdr3_length: 13
d_call: TRBD1
cdr3_aa: CSVGTGATGGYTF
cdr3_nt: TGCAGCGTCGGAACAGGGGCGACTGGGGGCTACACCTTC

j_call: TRBJ1-1
clone_size: .
v_call: TRBV28
cdr3_length: 12
d_call: .
cdr3_aa: CASRTLNTEAFF
cdr3_nt: TGTGCCAGCCGGACACTGAACACTGAAGCTTTCTTT

j_call: TRBJ1-5
clone_size: .
v_call: TRBV6-5
cdr3_length: 13
d_call: .
cdr3_aa: CASRTRENQPQHF
cdr3_nt: TGTGCCAGCAGAACCCGGGAGAATCAGCCCCAGCATTTT

j_call: TRBJ2-1
clone_size: .
v_call: TRBV11-3
cdr3_length: 12
d_call: .
cdr3_aa: CASSVGRNEQFF
cdr3_nt: TGTGCCAGCAGCGTAGGGAGGAATGAGCAGTTCTTC

j_call: TRBJ2-7
clone_size: .
v_call: TRBV5-1
cdr3_length: 15
d_call: TRBD1
cdr3_aa: CASSLVGQGESEQYF
cdr3_nt: TGCGCCAGCAGCTTGGTTGGACAGGGAGAATCCGAGCAGTACTTC

j_call: TRBJ2-4
clone_size: .
v_call: TRBV18
cdr3_length: 16
d_call: TRBD2
cdr3_aa: CASSPPGGLAGGREYF
cdr3_nt: TGTGCCAGCTCACCACCCGGAGGACTAGCGGGAGGGCGTGAGTACTTC

j_call: TRBJ2-1
clone_size: .
v_call: TRBV27
cdr3_length: 17
d_call: TRBD1
cdr3_aa: CASSLSADRGRGNEQFF
cdr3_nt: TGTGCCAGCAGTTTATCGGCGGACAGGGGGCGCGGAAATGAGCAGTTCTTC

j_call: TRBJ2-2
clone_size: .
v_call: TRBV7-6
cdr3_length: 17
d_call: TRBD1
cdr3_aa: CASSLGGQGGYHGELFF
cdr3_nt: TGTGCCAGCAGCTTAGGTGGACAGGGCGGTTATCACGGGGAGCTGTTTTTT

j_call: TRBJ2-1
clone_size: .
v_call: TRBV7-2
cdr3_length: 13
d_call: .
cdr3_aa: CASSPISYNEQFF
cdr3_nt: TGTGCCAGCAGTCCTATCTCCTACAATGAGCAGTTCTTC

j_call: TRBJ1-2
clone_size: once
v_call: TRBV7-2
cdr3_length: 14
d_call: .
cdr3_aa: CASSLMALSPGYTF
cdr3_nt: TGTGCCAGCAGCTTAATGGCCCTCTCCCCTGGCTACACCTTC

j_call: TRBJ2-7
clone_size: .
v_call: TRBV5-6
cdr3_length: 15
d_call: TRBD2
cdr3_aa: CASSLGLADTYEQYF
cdr3_nt: TGTGCCAGCAGCTTGGGACTAGCGGACACCTACGAGCAGTACTTC

j_call: TRBJ2-5
clone_size: .
v_call: TRBV9
cdr3_length: 17
d_call: .
cdr3_aa: CASSVDSFPGIGETQYF
cdr3_nt: TGTGCCAGCAGCGTAGACTCTTTCCCCGGGATAGGAGAGACCCAGTACTTC

j_call: TRBJ1-3
clone_size: .
v_call: TRBV7-7
cdr3_length: 15
d_call: TRBD1
cdr3_aa: CASSLGQGAGNTIYF
cdr3_nt: TGTGCTAGCAGCTTAGGACAGGGGGCTGGAAACACCATATATTTT

j_call: TRBJ2-3
clone_size: .
v_call: TRBV7-8
cdr3_length: 13
d_call: .
cdr3_aa: CASRRQSVDTQYF
cdr3_nt: TGTGCCAGCAGGCGACAGTCCGTTGATACGCAGTATTTT

j_call: TRBJ2-7
clone_size: .
v_call: TRBV6-5
cdr3_length: 15
d_call: .
cdr3_aa: CASSYSTHSPYEQYF
cdr3_nt: TGTGCCAGCAGTTACTCGACGCACAGTCCCTACGAGCAGTACTTC

j_call: TRBJ2-7
clone_size: .
v_call: TRBV20-1
cdr3_length: 11
d_call: .
cdr3_aa: CSALTVHEQYF
cdr3_nt: TGCAGTGCCCTGACAGTTCACGAGCAGTACTTC

j_call: TRBJ1-3
clone_size: .
v_call: TRBV18
cdr3_length: 17
d_call: TRBD1
cdr3_aa: CASSQSGTGSSGNTIYF
cdr3_nt: TGTGCCAGCTCACAGTCCGGGACAGGGTCCTCTGGAAACACCATATATTTT

j_call: TRBJ2-5
clone_size: .
v_call: TRBV19
cdr3_length: 16
d_call: .
cdr3_aa: CASSTQRGLHQETQYF
cdr3_nt: TGTGCCAGTAGTACCCAAAGAGGGTTACACCAAGAGACCCAGTACTTC

j_call: TRBJ2-5
clone_size: .
v_call: TRBV7-9
cdr3_length: 15
d_call: TRBD1
cdr3_aa: CASSSGTAIQETQYF
cdr3_nt: TGTGCCAGCAGCTCCGGGACAGCAATCCAAGAGACCCAGTACTTC

j_call: TRBJ1-1
clone_size: .
v_call: TRBV3-1/TRBV3-2
cdr3_length: 13
d_call: .
cdr3_aa: CASSVPPNTEAFF
cdr3_nt: TGTGCCAGTTCGGTTCCACCAAACACTGAAGCTTTCTTT

j_call: TRBJ1-2
clone_size: .
v_call: TRBV6-4
cdr3_length: 13
d_call: TRBD1
cdr3_aa: CASSTGANYGYTF
cdr3_nt: TGTGCCAGCAGTACAGGGGCTAACTATGGCTACACCTTC

j_call: TRBJ2-1
clone_size: .
v_call: TRBV30
cdr3_length: 15
d_call: TRBD1
cdr3_aa: CAWSETQGRGLGQFF
cdr3_nt: TGTGCCTGGAGTGAGACTCAGGGCAGGGGGTTGGGGCAGTTCTTC

j_call: TRBJ1-3
clone_size: .
v_call: TRBV28
cdr3_length: 18
d_call: .
cdr3_aa: CASLSHLAGTFSGNTIYF
cdr3_nt: TGTGCCAGCCTAAGTCATTTGGCAGGGACATTCTCTGGAAACACCATATATTTT

j_call: TRBJ1-2
clone_size: .
v_call: TRBV11-2
cdr3_length: 17
d_call: .
cdr3_aa: CASSLVVSGAQDYGYTF
cdr3_nt: TGTGCCAGCAGCTTGGTGGTATCGGGTGCACAGGACTATGGCTACACCTTC

j_call: TRBJ1-2
clone_size: .
v_call: TRBV12-3/TRBV12-4
cdr3_length: 12
d_call: .
cdr3_aa: CASSHIGTISHF
cdr3_nt: TGTGCCAGCAGCCACATAGGGACAATCAGTCATTTC